Below, 10 T cell receptor beta chains from the same sample are listed, as sequenced in a study of cytomegalovirus exposure and HLA in healthy donors. Here immunoSEQ multiplex PCR was the method, and the copy in TCRdb shows in-frame clones only, minus some. The table has 120,000 or so clones, approximately 87% seen once. Material for sequencing was PBMCs. These receptor sequences come from a woman under 40 in good health and CMV-seronegative.

This clone rates as medium-sized. This chain uses TRBV19 with TRBJ1-2; unclear D gene. This CDR3 comprises 13 residues. Germline CDR1 and CDR2: LNHDA and SQIVND (reference sequence). V lost 3 bases and J 0 bases, leaving 5 bases between the germline ends. The DNA of the CDR3 is TGTGCCAGTAGTATTCAGGCTAACTATGGCTACACCTTC. It is translated as CASSIQANYGYTF.

V and J are TRBV5-1 and TRBJ1-6; 8 bases are a match to TRBD1. The CDR3 is made up of 16 amino acids. With 5 bases clipped from V and 10 bases from J, the junction kept 14 bases outside the gene matches. Germline assignment: CDR1 SGHRS and CDR2 YFSETQ. CDR3 loop: CASSRQGTKGDSPLHF. The CDR3 DNA follows: TGCGCCAGCAGTCGACAGGGGACTAAGGGAGACTCACCCCTCCACTTT.

Comment on this clone: A junction end diverges from the germline sequence, so it may reflect a read error. This chain joins TRBV4-1 and TRBJ1-6; perhaps TRBD1 as D (5 bases). Germline CDR1 is MGHRA and CDR2 is YSYEKL. The CDR3 covers 14 residues. The CDR3 region is CASSQGGVRGAAYF. DNA for the CDR3: TGCGCCAGCAGCCAAGGGGGGGTCCGAGGGGCGGCCTATTTT.

V usage is TRBV15 and J usage is TRBJ1-1; D is unresolved. From germline, CDR1 is LNHNV and CDR2 YYDKDF (reference sequence). The CDR3 extends over 14 amino acids. The V end was cut by 0 bases, the J end by 8 bases, with 13 bases between. CDR3 bases: TGTGCCACCAGCAGAGATCGCGGGCTACGAGAAGCTTTCTTT. It yields the protein CATSRDRGLREAFF.

V is TRBV7-8 and J is TRBJ2-3; D is unresolved. CDR1 is SGHVS and CDR2 is FQNEAQ in the germline V gene. Trimming pared 5 bases from V and 5 bases from J, leaving 8 bases between. The CDR3 is made up of 12 amino acids. As DNA, the CDR3 is TGTGCCAGCAGCCCTACGGGAGATACGCAGTATTTT. It is translated as CASSPTGDTQYF. The full variable domain, its missing parts supplied by reference TRBV7-8 and TRBJ2-3, is GAGVSQSPRYKVAKRGQDVALRCDPISGHVSLFWYQQALGQGPEFLTYFQNEAQLDKSGLPSDRFFAERPEGSVSTLKIQRTQQEDSAVYLCASSPTGDTQYFGPGTRLTVL.

V usage is TRBV5-1 and J usage is TRBJ2-2; 9 bases are shared with TRBD2. CDR1 SGHRS and CDR2 YFSETQ come from the germline V gene. The trim removed 5 bases at V and 5 bases at J, leaving 13 bases unmatched. This CDR3 region has 17 residues. In nucleotides, the CDR3 is TGCGCCAGCAGGCCCCTCGAGCGGGGGGCCGGGACCGGGGAGCTGTTTTTT. It translates to CASRPLERGAGTGELFF.

This clone was recorded at least ten times. The V gene is TRBV10-3, the J gene TRBJ1-2; 9 bases are a match to TRBD1. The CDR3 sequence is 17 residues long. Trimming removed 0 bases from V and 1 base from J; junction bases left unmatched: 6. Germline-derived CDR1 and CDR2 are ENHRY and SYGVKD. This CDR3 reads CAISESPGQGGNYGYTF. The CDR3 DNA sequence: TGTGCCATCAGTGAGTCGCCGGGACAGGGTGGTAACTATGGCTACACCTTC.

The genes are TRBV5-1 and TRBJ1-1; TRBD1 matches 8 bases. Germline loops: CDR1 SGHRS, CDR2 YFSETQ. V trimming: 0 bases; J trimming: 2 bases; junction bases outside the gene matches: 9. The CDR3 consists of 17 residues. In DNA, the CDR3 is TGCGCCAGCAGCTTGGAGGCGACAGGGGCAGGAAACACTGAAGCTTTCTTT. The encoded protein is CASSLEATGAGNTEAFF.

V usage is TRBV6-1 and J usage is TRBJ1-2; D may be TRBD1 (6 bases). The germline V and J ends were trimmed by 6 bases and 8 bases, with 22 bases remaining between them. The CDR3 length is 15 residues. Germline V CDR1 and CDR2: MNHNS, SASEGT. CDR3 DNA: TGTGCCAGCAGATTGGAAGATGCGGGGGGCGACGGCTACACCTTC. As protein: CASRLEDAGGDGYTF.

This sequence joins TRBV7-9 and TRBJ2-3; 8 nucleotides line up with TRBD2. The germline CDR1 and CDR2 sequences are SEHNR and FQNEAQ (reference sequence). Trimming took 5 bases from V and 0 from J; bases not matched to a gene: 7. This CDR3 region has 16 residues. In DNA, the CDR3 is TGTGCCAGCAGCCCAAAGACTAGCGCGAGCACAGATACGCAGTATTTT. It specifies CASSPKTSASTDTQYF.